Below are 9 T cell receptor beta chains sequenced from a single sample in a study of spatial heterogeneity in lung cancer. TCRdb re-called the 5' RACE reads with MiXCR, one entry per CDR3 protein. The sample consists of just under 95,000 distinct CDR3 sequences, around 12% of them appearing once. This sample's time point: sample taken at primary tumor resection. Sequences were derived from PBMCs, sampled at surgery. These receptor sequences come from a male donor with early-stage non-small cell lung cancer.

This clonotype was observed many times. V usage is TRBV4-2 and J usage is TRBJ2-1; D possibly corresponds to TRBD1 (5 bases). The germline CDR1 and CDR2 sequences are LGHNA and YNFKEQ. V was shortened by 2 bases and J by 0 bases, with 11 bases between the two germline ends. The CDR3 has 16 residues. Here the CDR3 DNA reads TGTGCCAGCAGCCAACGCAGACAGTCCTCCTACAATGAGCAGTTCTTC. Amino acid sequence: CASSQRRQSSYNEQFF.

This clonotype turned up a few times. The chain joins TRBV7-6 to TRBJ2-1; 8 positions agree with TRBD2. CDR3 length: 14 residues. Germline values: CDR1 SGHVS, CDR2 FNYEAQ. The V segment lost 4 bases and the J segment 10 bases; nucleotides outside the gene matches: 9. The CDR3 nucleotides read TGTGCCAGCAGCTACCTAGCGGGCGTGGAGGAGCAGTTCTTC. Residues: CASSYLAGVEEQFF.

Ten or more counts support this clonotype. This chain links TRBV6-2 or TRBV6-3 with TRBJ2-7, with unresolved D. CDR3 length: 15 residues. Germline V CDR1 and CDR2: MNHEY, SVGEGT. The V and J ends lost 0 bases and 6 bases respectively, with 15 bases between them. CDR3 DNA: TGTGCCAGCAGTTACTCCCGCCATCCCGGGCGCGAGCAGTACTTC. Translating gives CASSYSRHPGREQYF.

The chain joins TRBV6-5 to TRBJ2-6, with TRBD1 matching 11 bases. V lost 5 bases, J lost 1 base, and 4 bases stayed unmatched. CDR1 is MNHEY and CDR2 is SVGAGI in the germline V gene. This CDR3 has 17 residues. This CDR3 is CASSRTGGISGANVLTF. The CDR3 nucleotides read TGTGCCAGCAGTCGGACAGGGGGCATATCTGGGGCCAACGTCCTGACTTTC.

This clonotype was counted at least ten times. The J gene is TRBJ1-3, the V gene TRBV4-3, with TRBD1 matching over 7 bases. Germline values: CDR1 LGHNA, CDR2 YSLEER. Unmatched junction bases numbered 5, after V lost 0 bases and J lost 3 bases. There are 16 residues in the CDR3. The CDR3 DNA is TGCGCCAGCAGCCAAGATGGAGGGGGCTATGGAAACACCATATATTTT. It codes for CASSQDGGGYGNTIYF.

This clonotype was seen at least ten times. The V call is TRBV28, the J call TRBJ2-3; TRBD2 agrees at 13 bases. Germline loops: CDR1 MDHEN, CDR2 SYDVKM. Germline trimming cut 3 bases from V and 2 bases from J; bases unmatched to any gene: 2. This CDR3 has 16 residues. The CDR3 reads CASSFGTSGITDTQYF. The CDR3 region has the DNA TGTGCCAGCAGTTTCGGGACTAGCGGGATCACAGATACGCAGTATTTT.

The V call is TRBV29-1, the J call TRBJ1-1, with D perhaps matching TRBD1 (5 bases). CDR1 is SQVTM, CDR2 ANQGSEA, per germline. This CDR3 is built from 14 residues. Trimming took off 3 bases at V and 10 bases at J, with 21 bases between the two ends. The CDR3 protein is CSVEDGHTGFRAFF. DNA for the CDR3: TGCAGCGTTGAGGACGGACACACCGGATTTCGAGCTTTCTTT.

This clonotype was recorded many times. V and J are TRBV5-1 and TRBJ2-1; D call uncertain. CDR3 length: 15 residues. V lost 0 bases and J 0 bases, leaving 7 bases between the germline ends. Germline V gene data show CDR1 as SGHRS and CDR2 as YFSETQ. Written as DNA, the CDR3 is TGCGCCAGCAGCTTGGTGGGTAACTCCTACAATGAGCAGTTCTTC. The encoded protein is CASSLVGNSYNEQFF.

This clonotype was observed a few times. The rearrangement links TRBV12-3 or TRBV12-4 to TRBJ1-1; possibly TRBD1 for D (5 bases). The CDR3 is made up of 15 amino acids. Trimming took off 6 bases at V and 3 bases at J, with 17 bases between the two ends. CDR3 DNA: TGTGCCAGCAGCCCTTGGCAGGGTGATGACACTGAAGCTTTCTTT. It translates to CASSPWQGDDTEAFF.